This T cell receptor (beta chain) emerged from a study of CD8 T cells in ankylosing spondylitis. This clonotype showed up many times. No antigen is known for it. After removal of 3 bases from V and 3 bases from J, the junction contained 17 bases not matched to a gene. The CDR3 covers 18 residues. Germline CDR1 KGHSH, CDR2 LQKENI. General study points: Reports of some motif variants in reactive arthritis synovial fluid and blood predate this one.

One entry per CDR3 protein results from TCRdb running MiXCR on the 5' RACE reads. The repertoire holds fewer than 250,000 distinct CDR3 sequences, with under 12% as singletons. Sample: blood, either unsorted or a sorted T cell fraction (not recorded which). The V and J genes are TRBV18 and TRBJ2-7, with 7 bases aligning to TRBD1. This TCR was recovered from a male donor with ankylosing spondylitis or in good health (not recorded which). The CDR3 bases are TGTGCCAGCTCACCTACAGGGGACGAGGCCCTAGGCAGCTACGAGCAGTACTTC. Its protein is CASSPTGDEALGSYEQYF.